This TCR beta chain was captured in a study of T cell responses to AZD1222 COVID-19 vaccine. Study-wide context: Second-dose timings of about 4 or about 12 weeks were pooled. Whole-study findings and limits: Spike-specific TCR breadth and depth grew following two AZD1222 doses. Among the donors, most were white British and more were female, and clonal diversity was possibly underestimated. Repertoires were collected only later (after the peak T cell response had occurred).

Libraries were prepared by immunoSEQ multiplex PCR; TCRdb keeps only in-frame clonotypes and omits some of them. The sample shows about 130,000 clones, roughly 90% of them seen only once. About this clone itself: The antigen is undetermined.

Sequenced material: peripheral blood, taken on day 0 of AZD1222 vaccination. This clonotype originated in an adult in good health.

CDR3 DNA sequence: TGTGCCAGCAGAGTTCCGGGACAGGGGCTCTACGAGCAGTACTTC. It codes for CASRVPGQGLYEQYF. This chain connects TRBV5-8 to TRBJ2-7, with TRBD1 identical over 10 bases. Trimming removed 5 bases from V and 3 bases from J; junction bases left unmatched: 8. This CDR3 spans 15 amino acids. CDR1 and CDR2 from the germline V gene are SGHTS and YDEGEE. Drawing the rest from reference TRBV5-8 and TRBJ2-7, the complete variable domain is EAGVTQSPTHLIKTRGQQATLRCSPISGHTSVYWYQQALGLGLQFLLWYDEGEERNRGNFPPRFSGRQFPNYSSELNVNALELEDSALYLCASRVPGQGLYEQYFGPGTRLTVT.